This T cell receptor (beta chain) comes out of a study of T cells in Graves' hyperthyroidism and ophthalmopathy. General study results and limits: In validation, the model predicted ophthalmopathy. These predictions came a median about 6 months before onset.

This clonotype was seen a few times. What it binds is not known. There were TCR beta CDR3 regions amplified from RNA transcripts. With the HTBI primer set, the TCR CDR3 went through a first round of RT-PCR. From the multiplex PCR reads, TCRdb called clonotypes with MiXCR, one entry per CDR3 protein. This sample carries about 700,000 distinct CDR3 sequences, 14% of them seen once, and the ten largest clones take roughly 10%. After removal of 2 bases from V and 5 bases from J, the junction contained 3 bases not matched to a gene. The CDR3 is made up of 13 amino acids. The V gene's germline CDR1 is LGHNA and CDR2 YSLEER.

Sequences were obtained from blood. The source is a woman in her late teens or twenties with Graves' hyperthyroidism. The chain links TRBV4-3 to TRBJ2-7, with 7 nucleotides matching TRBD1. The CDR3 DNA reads TGCGCCAGCAGCCAAAGCAGGGGGAACGAGCAGTACTTC. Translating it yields CASSQSRGNEQYF.